This section outlines one T cell receptor beta chain sequence together with its context. The antigen remains undetermined. These data come from a study of cytomegalovirus exposure and HLA in healthy donors. Study-level points and caveats: The study reported that TCR beta sequences accurately predicted HLA-A and HLA-B alleles in most subjects. Sequencing depth across donors, presence/absence analyses assumed, was roughly uniform.

PCR was performed using 60 Vbeta and 13 Jbeta primers. Sequencing used immunoSEQ multiplex PCR; TCRdb keeps in-frame clones, though not all of them. The sample lists some 200,000 clones, more than 60% seen once, with over 2.5% in the top ten. The CDR3 runs to 12 residues. Germline V gene sequence: CDR1 GTSNPN, CDR2 SVGIG (reference sequence). The ends were cut back, 5 bases at V and 0 bases at J, with 7 bases in the middle. The sample taken for sequencing was PBMCs. The sequence was collected from a female donor in good health and CMV-seronegative. V is TRBV30 and J is TRBJ1-1; D might be TRBD1 (6 bases). CDR3 nucleotide sequence: TGTGCCTGGGACAGGCTGAACACTGAAGCTTTCTTT. Translating gives CAWDRLNTEAFF.